The source of this T cell receptor beta chain is a study of T cell repertoires and HLA-DP antigens. Study at large: Alloreactive CD4+ T cells targeted HLA-DP on transduced HeLa.

This CDR3 is 14 amino acids long. Per the germline V gene, CDR1 is LNHDA and CDR2 is SQIVND (reference sequence). The V end lost 4 bases, the J end lost 2 bases, and 11 bases lay between the germline ends. In regard to this clone: Its antigen is still unknown.

For pre-culture CD4+ samples, the target was 150,000 to 200,000 T cell genomes. This table comes from immunoSEQ multiplex PCR, and its TCRdb copy is limited to in-frame clones, with some not included. Of approximately 90,000 clones in the sample, about nine tenths were seen once. Sample: CD4+ T cells from PBMCs. The clonotype originates from a man in his forties or fifties in good health and CMV-seronegative. This chain connects TRBV19 to TRBJ1-1; D is uncertain. CDR3 amino acids: CASSKTEYNTEAFF. CDR3 coding DNA: TGTGCCAGTAGTAAGACCGAGTACAACACTGAAGCTTTCTTT.